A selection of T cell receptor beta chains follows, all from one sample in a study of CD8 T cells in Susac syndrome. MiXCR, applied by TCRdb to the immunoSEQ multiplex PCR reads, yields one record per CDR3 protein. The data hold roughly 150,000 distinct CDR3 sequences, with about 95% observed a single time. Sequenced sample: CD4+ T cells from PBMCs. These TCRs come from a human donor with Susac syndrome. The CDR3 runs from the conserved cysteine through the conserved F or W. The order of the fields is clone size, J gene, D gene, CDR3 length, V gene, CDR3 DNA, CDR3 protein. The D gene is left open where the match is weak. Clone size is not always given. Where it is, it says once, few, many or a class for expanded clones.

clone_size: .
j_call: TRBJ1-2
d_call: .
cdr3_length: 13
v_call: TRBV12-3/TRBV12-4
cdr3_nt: TGTGCCAGCAGCCCGCGGGACCTGGGGACCTACACCTTC
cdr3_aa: CASSPRDLGTYTF

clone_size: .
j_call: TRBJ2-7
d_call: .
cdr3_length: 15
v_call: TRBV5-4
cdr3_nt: TGTGCCAGCAGCGGTAACAGCGGAAGCTCCTACGAGCAGTACTTC
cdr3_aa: CASSGNSGSSYEQYF

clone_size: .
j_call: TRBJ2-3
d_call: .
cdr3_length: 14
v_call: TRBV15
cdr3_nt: TGTGCCACCAGCCCCGGGGACAGCACAGATACGCAGTATTTT
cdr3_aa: CATSPGDSTDTQYF

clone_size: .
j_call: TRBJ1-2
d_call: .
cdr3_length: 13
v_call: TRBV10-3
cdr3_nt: TGTGCCATCAGTGAAGGGACGGCCTATGGCTACACCTTC
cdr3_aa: CAISEGTAYGYTF

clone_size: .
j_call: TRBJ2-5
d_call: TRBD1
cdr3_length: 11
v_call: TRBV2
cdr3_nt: TGTGCCAGCGGGACAGTCGAGACCCAGTACTTC
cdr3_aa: CASGTVETQYF

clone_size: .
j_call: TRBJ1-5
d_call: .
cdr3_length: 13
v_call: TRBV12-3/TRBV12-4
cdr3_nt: TGTGCCAGCAGTTTTTCCCCACTTCAGCCCCAGCATTTT
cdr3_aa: CASSFSPLQPQHF

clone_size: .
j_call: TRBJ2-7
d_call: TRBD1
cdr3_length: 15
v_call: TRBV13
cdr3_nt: TGTGCCAGCAGCGGAACCGGGACAGCTTACTACGAGCAGTACTTC
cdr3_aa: CASSGTGTAYYEQYF

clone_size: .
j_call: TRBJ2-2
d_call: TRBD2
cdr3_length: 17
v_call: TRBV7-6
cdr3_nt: TGTGCCAGCAGCAGATACTTAGCGGGGGACGACACCGGGGAGCTGTTTTTT
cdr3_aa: CASSRYLAGDDTGELFF

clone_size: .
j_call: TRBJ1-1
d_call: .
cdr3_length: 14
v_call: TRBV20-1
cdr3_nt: TGCAGTGCTAGAATAGTAGTCACGCGCACTGAAGCTTTCTTT
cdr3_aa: CSARIVVTRTEAFF

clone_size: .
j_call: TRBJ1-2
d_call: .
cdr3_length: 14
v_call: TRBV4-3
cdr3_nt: TGCGCCAGCAGCCAAGATTCGGAGGCGAACGGCTACACCTTC
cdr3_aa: CASSQDSEANGYTF

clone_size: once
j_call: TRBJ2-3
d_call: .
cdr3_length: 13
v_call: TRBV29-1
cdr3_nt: TGCAGCTGCCCAGGGAGAAGCACAGATACGCAGTATTTT
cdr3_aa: CSCPGRSTDTQYF

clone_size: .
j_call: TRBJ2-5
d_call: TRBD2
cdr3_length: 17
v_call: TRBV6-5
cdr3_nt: TGTGCCAGCAGTTATGGACTAGCGGGGGGTAACCCGAAGACCCAGTACTTC
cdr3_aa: CASSYGLAGGNPKTQYF

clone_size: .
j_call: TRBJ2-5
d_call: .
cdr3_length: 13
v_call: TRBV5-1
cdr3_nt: TGCGCCAGCAGCTCACGGCCTGGGGGGACCCAGTACTTC
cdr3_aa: CASSSRPGGTQYF

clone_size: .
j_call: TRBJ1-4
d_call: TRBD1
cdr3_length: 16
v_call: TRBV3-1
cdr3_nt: TGTGCCAGCAGCCGCCAGCTGACAGGGACAAATGAAAAACTGTTTTTT
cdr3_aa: CASSRQLTGTNEKLFF

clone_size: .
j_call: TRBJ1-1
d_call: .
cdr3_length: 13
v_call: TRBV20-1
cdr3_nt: TGCAGTGCTGGTCACTCGGGCAGCACTGAAGCTTTCTTT
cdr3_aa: CSAGHSGSTEAFF

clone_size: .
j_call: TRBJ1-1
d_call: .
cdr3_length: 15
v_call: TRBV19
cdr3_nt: TGTGCCAGTAGTATAGTGCGGCCACCGAACACTGAAGCTTTCTTT
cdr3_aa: CASSIVRPPNTEAFF

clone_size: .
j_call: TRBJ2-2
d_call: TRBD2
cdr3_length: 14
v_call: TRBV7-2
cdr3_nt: TGTGCCAGCAGCCTCGGGGGGGCTTACGGGGAGCTGTTTTTT
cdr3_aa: CASSLGGAYGELFF

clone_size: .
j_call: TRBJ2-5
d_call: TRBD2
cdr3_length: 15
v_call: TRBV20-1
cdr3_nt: TGCAGTGCTAGCCCCAGCGGGGGGGCCTTCGAGACCCAGTACTTC
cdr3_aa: CSASPSGGAFETQYF

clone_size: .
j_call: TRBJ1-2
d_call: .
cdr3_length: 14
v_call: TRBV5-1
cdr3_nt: TGCGCCAGCAGCTTGGAGGTAGCTACCTATGGCTACACCTTC
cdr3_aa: CASSLEVATYGYTF

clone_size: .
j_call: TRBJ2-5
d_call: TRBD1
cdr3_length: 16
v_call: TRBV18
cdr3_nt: TGTGCCAGCTCACCACTCCCGCAGGGGGCGCCGGAGACCCAGTACTTC
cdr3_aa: CASSPLPQGAPETQYF

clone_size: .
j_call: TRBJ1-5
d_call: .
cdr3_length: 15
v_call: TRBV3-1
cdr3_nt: TGTGCCAGCAGCCAAGAGTCGGGGAGCAATCAGCCCCAGCATTTT
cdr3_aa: CASSQESGSNQPQHF

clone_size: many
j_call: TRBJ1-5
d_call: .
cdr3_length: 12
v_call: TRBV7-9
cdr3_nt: TGTGCCAGCAGCCTTGACGATCAGCCCCAGCATTTT
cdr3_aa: CASSLDDQPQHF

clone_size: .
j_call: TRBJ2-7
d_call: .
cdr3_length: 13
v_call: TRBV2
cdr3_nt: TGTGCCAGCAGGTTCGTGGGCCGCTACGAGCAGTACTTC
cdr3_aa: CASRFVGRYEQYF

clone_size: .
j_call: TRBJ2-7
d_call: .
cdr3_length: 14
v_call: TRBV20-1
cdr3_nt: TGCAGTGCCCAGGGGTGGGGGAGCTCCTACGAGCAGTACTTC
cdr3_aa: CSAQGWGSSYEQYF